The text below deals with one T cell receptor (beta chain). The identical CDR3 is also encoded by other nucleotide sequences in the sample. In the original analysis: Estimation of nucleated cell counts relied on the amplification of reference gene primers. The repertoire was sequenced with immunoSEQ multiplex PCR; TCRdb's copy has only in-frame clones and lacks some. V, J and clone size were drawn from that table, and D and trimming were deduced from the DNA. The sample shows fewer than 250,000 clones, about nine tenths of them seen only once. This specimen comes from a study of blood T cell repertoires in COVID-19. Study-level background: Acute and convalescent COVID-19 samples came from the United States, Italy and Spain. From T cells, B-cell-depleted T cells, or PBMCs came the material, which was cDNA or gDNA.

Germline CDR1 is LNHDA and CDR2 is SQIVND (reference sequence). The CDR3 is 13 amino acids. V lost 8 bases and J lost 6; bases outside the gene matches: 3. This receptor was obtained from a man between 60 and 75 years old who had recovered from COVID-19. The rearrangement uses TRBV19 and TRBJ2-1, with 11 bases identical to TRBD2. Sequenced sample: peripheral blood. The CDR3 DNA follows: TGTGCCAGTGGACTAGCGGGCGGCAATGAGCAGTTCTTC. Translating it yields CASGLAGGNEQFF.